This TCR beta chain was observed in a study of OX40 agonist ivuxolimab in advanced cancers. General study points: CD4+ and CD8+ blood T cells expanded clonally by week 6 at 0.1 to 3.0 mg/kg.

Sequencing used immunoSEQ multiplex PCR; TCRdb keeps in-frame clones, though not all of them. This sample has around 73,000 clones; 70% to 90% occur once, and the top ten carry around 0.51%. Note on this clone: As yet, its antigen is unknown.

This clonotype originated in an adult with an advanced solid tumor such as melanoma, head and neck, liver or kidney cancer. Source: CD4+ or CD8+ T cells sorted from blood, taken in a trial of the OX40 agonist ivuxolimab.

CDR3: CSAGDSFAFTF. The CDR3 nucleotides read TGCAGTGCTGGGGACAGTTTCGCGTTCACCTTC. The genes are TRBV20-1 and TRBJ1-2, with 7 bases fitting TRBD1. Germline V gene lookup returns CDR1 DFQATT and CDR2 SNEGSKA (reference sequence). The CDR3 length is 11 residues. Trimming cost V 5 bases and J 13 bases; bases outside gene matches: 10.